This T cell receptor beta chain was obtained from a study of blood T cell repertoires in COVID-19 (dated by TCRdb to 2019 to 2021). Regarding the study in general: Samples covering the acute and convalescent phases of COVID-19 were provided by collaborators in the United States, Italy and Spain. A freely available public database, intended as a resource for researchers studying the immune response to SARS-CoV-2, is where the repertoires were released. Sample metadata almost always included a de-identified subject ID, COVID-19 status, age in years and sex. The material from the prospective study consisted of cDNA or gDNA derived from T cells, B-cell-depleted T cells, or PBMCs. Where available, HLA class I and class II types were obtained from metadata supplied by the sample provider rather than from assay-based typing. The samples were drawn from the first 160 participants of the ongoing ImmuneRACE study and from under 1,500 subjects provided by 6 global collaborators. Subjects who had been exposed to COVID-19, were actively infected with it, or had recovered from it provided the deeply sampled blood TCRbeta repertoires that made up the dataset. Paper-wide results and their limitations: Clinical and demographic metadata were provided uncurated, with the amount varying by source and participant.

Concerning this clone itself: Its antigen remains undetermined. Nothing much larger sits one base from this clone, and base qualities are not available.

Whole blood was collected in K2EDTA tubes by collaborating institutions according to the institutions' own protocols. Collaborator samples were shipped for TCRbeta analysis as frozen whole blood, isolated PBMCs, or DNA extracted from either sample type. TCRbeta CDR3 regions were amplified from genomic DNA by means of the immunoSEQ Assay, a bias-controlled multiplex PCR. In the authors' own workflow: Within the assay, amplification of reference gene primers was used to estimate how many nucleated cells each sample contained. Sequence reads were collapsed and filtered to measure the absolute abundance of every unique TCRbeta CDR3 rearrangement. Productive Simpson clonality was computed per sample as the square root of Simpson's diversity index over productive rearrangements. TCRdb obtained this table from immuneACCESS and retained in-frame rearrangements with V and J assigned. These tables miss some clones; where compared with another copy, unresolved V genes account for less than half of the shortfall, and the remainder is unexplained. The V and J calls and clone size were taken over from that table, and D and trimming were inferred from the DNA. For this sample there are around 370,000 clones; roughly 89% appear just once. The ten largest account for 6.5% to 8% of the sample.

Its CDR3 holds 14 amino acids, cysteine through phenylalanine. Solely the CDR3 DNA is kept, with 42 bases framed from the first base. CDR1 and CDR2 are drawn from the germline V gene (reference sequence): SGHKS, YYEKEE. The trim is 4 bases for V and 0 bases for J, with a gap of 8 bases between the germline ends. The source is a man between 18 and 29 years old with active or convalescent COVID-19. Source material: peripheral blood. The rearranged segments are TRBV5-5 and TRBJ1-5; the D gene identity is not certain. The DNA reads TGTGCCAGCAGCCGGTCAAATAGCAATCAGCCCCAGCATTTT. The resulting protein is CASSRSNSNQPQHF.